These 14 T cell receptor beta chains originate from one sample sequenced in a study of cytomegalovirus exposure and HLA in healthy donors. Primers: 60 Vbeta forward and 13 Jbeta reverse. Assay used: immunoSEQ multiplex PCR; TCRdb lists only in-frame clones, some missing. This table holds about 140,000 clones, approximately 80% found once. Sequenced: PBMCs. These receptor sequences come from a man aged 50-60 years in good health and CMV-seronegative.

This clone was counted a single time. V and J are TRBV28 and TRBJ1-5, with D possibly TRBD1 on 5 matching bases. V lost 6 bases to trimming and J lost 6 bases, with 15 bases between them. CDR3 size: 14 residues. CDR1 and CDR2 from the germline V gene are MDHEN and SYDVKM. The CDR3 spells CASSLGTVSQPQHF. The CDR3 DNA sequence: TGTGCCAGCAGCCTAGGGACTGTCAGTCAGCCCCAGCATTTT.

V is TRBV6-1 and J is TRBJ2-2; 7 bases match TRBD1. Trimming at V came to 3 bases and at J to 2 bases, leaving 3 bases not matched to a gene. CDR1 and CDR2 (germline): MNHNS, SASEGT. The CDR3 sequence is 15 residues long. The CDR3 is CASSEGTANTGELFF. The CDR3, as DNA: TGTGCCAGCAGTGAGGGGACAGCTAACACCGGGGAGCTGTTTTTT.

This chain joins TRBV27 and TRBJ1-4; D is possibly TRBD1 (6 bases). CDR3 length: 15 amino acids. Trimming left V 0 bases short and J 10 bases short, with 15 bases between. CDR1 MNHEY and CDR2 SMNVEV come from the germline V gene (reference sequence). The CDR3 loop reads CASSLSWSGEGKLFF. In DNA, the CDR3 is TGTGCCAGCAGTTTATCGTGGTCAGGGGAGGGAAAACTGTTTTTT.

DNA for the CDR3: TGCGCCAGCAGCCAATCCGGAGCGGCGCAAGAGACCCAGTACTTC. This codes for CASSQSGAAQETQYF. V and J are TRBV4-1 and TRBJ2-5; the D gene is possibly TRBD2 (5 bases). There are 15 residues in the CDR3. The ends were cut back, 2 bases at V and 2 bases at J, with 12 bases in the middle. In germline, CDR1 is MGHRA, CDR2 YSYEKL.

The CDR3 loop is CASRTGQGVGNTIYF. The DNA for the CDR3 is TGTGCCAGCAGGACGGGACAGGGGGTTGGAAACACCATATATTTT. J is TRBJ1-3 and V is TRBV6-1; 11 nucleotides align to TRBD1. The CDR3 is made up of 15 amino acids. The J segment lost 3 bases and the V segment lost 6 bases, leaving 4 bases of the junction unmatched. The germline V gene has CDR1 MNHNS and CDR2 SASEGT.

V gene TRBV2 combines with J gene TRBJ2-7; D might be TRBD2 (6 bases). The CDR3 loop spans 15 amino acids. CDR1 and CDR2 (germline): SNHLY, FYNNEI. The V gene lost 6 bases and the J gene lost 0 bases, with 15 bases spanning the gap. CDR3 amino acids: CASRTEGLSSYEQYF. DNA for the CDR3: TGTGCCAGCAGGACGGAGGGGTTAAGCTCCTACGAGCAGTACTTC.

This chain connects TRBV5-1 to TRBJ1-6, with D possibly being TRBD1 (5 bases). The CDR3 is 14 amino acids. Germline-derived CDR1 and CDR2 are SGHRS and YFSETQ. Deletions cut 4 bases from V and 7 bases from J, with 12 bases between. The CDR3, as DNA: TGCGCCAGCAGCGGCGGGACGGTCAATTCACCCCTCCACTTT. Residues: CASSGGTVNSPLHF.

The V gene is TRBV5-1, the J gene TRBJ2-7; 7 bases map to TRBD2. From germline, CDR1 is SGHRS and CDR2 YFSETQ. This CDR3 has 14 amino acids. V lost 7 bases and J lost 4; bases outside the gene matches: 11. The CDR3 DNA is TGCGCCAGCGGCTCAACAAGCGGGGCATACGAGCAGTACTTC. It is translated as CASGSTSGAYEQYF.

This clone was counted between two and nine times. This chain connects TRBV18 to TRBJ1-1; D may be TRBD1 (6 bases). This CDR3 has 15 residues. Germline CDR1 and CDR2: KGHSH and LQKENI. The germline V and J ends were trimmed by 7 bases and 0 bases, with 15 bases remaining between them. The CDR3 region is CASLTGISVNTEAFF. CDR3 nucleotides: TGTGCCAGCTTAACAGGGATTTCAGTGAACACTGAAGCTTTCTTT.

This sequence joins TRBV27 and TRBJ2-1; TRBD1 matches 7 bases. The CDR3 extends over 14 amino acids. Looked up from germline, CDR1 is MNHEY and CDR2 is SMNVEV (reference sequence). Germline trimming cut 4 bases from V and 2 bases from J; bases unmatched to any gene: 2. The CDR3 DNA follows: TGTGCCAGCAGTTCCAGGGGGACCTACAATGAGCAGTTCTTC. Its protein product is CASSSRGTYNEQFF.

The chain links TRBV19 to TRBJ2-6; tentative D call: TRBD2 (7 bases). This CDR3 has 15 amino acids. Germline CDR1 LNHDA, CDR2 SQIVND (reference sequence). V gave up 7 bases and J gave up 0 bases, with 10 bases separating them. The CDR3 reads CASTGGYSGANVLTF. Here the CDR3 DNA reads TGTGCCAGTACGGGGGGCTACTCTGGGGCCAACGTCCTGACTTTC.

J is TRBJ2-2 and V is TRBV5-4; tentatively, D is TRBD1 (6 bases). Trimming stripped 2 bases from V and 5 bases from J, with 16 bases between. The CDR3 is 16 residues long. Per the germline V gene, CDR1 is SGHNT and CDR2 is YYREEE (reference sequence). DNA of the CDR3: TGTGCCAGCAGCTTTATAGGCGGGCAGGGGACCGGGGAGCTGTTTTTT. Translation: CASSFIGGQGTGELFF. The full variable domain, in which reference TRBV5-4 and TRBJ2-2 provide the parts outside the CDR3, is ETGVTQSPTHLIKTRGQQVTLRCSSQSGHNTVSWYQQALGQGPQFIFQYYREEENGRGNFPPRFSGLQFPNYSSELNVNALELDDSALYLCASSFIGGQGTGELFFGEGSRLTVL.

The CDR3 loop reads CASSANRVGALHF. In nucleotides, the CDR3 is TGTGCCAGCAGCGCGAACAGGGTCGGAGCCCTCCACTTT. V is TRBV9 and J is TRBJ1-6, with D possibly being TRBD1 (6 bases). The CDR3 covers 13 residues. Trimming left V 3 bases short and J 14 bases short, with 15 bases between. Looked up from germline, CDR1 is SGDLS and CDR2 is YYNGEE.

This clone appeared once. For the CDR3, the DNA is TGCGCCAGCAGCACCGGGACAGGGAATGAAAAACTGTTTTTT. It specifies CASSTGTGNEKLFF. This sequence joins TRBV5-1 and TRBJ1-4; 9 bases map to TRBD1. Unmatched junction bases numbered 3, after V lost 4 bases and J lost 5 bases. CDR3 length: 14 amino acids. Per the germline V gene, CDR1 is SGHRS and CDR2 is YFSETQ.